The source of this T cell receptor beta chain is a study of cytomegalovirus exposure and HLA in healthy donors. General study points: In vitro data verified a few CMV-associated chains as specific for CMV antigens.

The CDR3 has 17 residues. The ends were cut back, 0 bases at V and 0 bases at J, with 12 bases in the middle. Looked up from germline, CDR1 is LNHNV and CDR2 is YYDKDF (reference sequence). Data came from immunoSEQ multiplex PCR; TCRdb stores just in-frame clones and leaves some out. This table has about 190,000 clones, roughly 84% appearing once. To note about this clone: Its target is not known.

Input material: PBMCs. The sequence was collected from a woman between 18 and 30 years old in good health and CMV-seropositive. The V call is TRBV15, the J call TRBJ2-4; tentatively, D is TRBD1 (6 bases). Written as DNA, the CDR3 is TGTGCCACCAGCAGAGATCTGGGGACAATAGCCAAAAACATTCAGTACTTC. Amino acids: CATSRDLGTIAKNIQYF.